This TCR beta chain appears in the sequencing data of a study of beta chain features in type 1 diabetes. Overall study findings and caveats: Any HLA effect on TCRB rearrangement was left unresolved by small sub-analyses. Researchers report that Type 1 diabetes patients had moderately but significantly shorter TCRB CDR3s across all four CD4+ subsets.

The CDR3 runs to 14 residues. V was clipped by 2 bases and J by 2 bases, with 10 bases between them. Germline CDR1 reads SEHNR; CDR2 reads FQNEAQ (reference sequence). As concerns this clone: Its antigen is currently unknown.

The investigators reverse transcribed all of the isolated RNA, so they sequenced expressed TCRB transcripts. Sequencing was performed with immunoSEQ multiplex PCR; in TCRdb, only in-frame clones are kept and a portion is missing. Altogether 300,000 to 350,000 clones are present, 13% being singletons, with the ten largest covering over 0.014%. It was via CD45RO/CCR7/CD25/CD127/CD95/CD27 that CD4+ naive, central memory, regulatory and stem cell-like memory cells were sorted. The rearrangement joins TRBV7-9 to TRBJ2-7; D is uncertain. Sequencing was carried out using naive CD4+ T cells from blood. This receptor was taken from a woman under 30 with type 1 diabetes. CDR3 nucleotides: TGTGCCAGCAGCTTACGTCTCGCTACCTACGAGCAGTACTTC. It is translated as CASSLRLATYEQYF.